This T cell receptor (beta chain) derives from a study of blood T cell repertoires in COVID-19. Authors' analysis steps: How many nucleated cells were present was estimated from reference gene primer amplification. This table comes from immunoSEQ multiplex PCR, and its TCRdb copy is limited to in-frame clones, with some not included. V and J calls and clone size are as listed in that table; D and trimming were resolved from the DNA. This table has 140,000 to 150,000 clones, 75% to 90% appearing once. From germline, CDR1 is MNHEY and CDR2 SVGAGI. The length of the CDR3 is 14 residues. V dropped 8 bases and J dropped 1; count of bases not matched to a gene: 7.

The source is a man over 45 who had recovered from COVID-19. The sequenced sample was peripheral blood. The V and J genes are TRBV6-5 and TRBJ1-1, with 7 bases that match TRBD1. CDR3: CASRSGGWNTEAFF. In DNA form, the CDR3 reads TGTGCCAGCCGTTCAGGGGGTTGGAACACTGAAGCTTTCTTT.